This T cell receptor beta chain was identified in a study of neurological immune-mediated disorders. Broader study findings: The highest TCR clonal expansion occurred in HTLV-1-associated myelopathy; multiple sclerosis fell below healthy controls.

Trimming cost V 3 bases and J 4 bases, with 8 bases left between them. The CDR3 contains 13 residues. Germline lookup yields CDR1 KGHDR and CDR2 SFDVKD. This clonotype has a count of ten or more. The antigen remains undetermined. The team produced cDNA through 5'RACE using 10-nucleotide random UMIs. TCRdb re-called the 5' RACE reads through MiXCR, storing one row per CDR3 protein. The sample yields 35,000 to 45,000 distinct CDR3 sequences, almost 7.5% seen once. PBMCs stored at -80 C, numbering 2 million, were the origin of the unsorted libraries. The chain couples TRBV24-1 to TRBJ1-2; a possible D gene is TRBD1 (5 bases). The sequencing sample was made of PBMCs. The TCR sequence derives from a woman between 40 and 50 years old in good health. The CDR3 DNA follows: TGTGCCACCAGTGATCCAGGGCTCTATGGCTACACCTTC. Residues: CATSDPGLYGYTF.